Following are 5 T cell receptor beta chains from one sample sequenced in a study of cytomegalovirus exposure and HLA in healthy donors. Primers for the PCR totalled 60 Vbeta and 13 Jbeta. The table came from immunoSEQ multiplex PCR; TCRdb's copy has only in-frame clones and leaves some out. The table lists about 67,000 clones, 68% of them singletons. The sample consisted of PBMCs. All receptors come from a woman aged 25 to 39 in good health and CMV-seronegative.

J is TRBJ2-5 and V is TRBV7-2; D perhaps matches TRBD1 (6 bases). The end of the DNA is better explained by TRBJ2-7, so the J call may be wrong. The germline V gene encodes CDR1 SGHTA and CDR2 FQGNSA. This CDR3 is 14 amino acids long. This CDR3 is CASSPWDNSYEQYF. The CDR3 DNA follows: TGTGCCAGCAGCCCGTGGGACAATTCCTACGAGCAGTACTTC.

This clone came up a few times. This CDR3 is CASSLAGGGAVDTQYF. In nucleotides, the CDR3 is TGTGCCAGCAGCTTGGCCGGCGGGGGGGCCGTTGATACGCAGTATTTT. The gene calls are TRBV5-4 and TRBJ2-3; 9 nucleotides match TRBD2. The trim removed 0 bases at V and 6 bases at J, leaving 8 bases unmatched. This CDR3 comprises 16 residues. The germline V gene has CDR1 SGHNT and CDR2 YYREEE (reference sequence).

In this sample, this clone turned up a few times. The chain recombines TRBV7-2 with TRBJ2-1, with D perhaps TRBD1 (6 bases). The ends were cut back, 2 bases at V and 3 bases at J, with 11 bases in the middle. From germline, CDR1 is SGHTA and CDR2 FQGNSA. This CDR3 contains 15 residues. The CDR3 is CASSLTLGGYNEQFF. In DNA, the CDR3 is TGTGCCAGCAGCTTAACATTAGGGGGCTACAATGAGCAGTTCTTC.

Concerning this clone: One junction end does not reproduce the germline sequence, and a read error may be involved. This chain joins TRBV4-2 and TRBJ1-2, with D unclear. The CDR3 is 16 amino acids. Germline V gene data show CDR1 as LGHNA and CDR2 as YNFKEQ. CDR3 DNA sequence: TGTGCCAGCAGCCAAGCCCATGCTCAGAGGTTTGCCCTCCCTCACTTC. Protein sequence: CASSQAHAQRFALPHF.

The chain couples TRBV7-2 to TRBJ2-2; TRBD2 might be the D (6 bases). The CDR3 loop spans 15 amino acids. The V gene's germline CDR1 is SGHTA and CDR2 FQGNSA. With 2 bases removed from V and 4 bases from J, the gap between germline ends came to 11 bases. The CDR3 region has the DNA TGTGCCAGCAGCTTATTGGGGGGAGGCACCGGGGAGCTGTTTTTT. Protein sequence: CASSLLGGGTGELFF.